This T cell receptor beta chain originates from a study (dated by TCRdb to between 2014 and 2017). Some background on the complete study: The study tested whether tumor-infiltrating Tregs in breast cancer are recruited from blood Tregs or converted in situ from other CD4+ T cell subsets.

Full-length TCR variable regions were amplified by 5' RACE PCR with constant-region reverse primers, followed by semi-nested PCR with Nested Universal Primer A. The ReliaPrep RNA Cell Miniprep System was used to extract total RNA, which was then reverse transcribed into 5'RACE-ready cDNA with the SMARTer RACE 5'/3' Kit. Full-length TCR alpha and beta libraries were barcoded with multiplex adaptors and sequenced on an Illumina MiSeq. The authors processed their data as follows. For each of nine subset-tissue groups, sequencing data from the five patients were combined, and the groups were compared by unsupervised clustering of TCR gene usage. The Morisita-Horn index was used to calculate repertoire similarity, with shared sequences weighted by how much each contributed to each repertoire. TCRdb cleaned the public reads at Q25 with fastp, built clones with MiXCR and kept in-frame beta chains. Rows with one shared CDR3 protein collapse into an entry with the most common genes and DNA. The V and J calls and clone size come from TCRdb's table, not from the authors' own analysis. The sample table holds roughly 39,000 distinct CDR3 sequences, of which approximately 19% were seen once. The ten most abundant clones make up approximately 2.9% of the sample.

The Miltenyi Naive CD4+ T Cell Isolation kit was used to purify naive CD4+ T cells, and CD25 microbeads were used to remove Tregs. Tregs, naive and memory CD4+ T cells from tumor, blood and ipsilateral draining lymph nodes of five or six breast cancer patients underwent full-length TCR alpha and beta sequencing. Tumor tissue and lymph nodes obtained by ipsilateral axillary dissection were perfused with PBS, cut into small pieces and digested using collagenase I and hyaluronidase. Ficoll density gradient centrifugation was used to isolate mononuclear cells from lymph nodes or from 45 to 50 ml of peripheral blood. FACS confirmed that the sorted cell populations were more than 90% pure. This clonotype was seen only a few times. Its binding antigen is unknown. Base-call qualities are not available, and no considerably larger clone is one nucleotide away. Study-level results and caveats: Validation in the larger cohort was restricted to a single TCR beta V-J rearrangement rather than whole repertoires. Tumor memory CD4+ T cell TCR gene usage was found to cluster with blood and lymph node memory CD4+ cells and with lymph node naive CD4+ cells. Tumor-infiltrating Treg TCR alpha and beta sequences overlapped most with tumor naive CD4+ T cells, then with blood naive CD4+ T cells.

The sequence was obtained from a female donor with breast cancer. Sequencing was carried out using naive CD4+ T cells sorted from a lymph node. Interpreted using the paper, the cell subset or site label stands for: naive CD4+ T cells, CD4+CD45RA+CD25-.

The CDR3 has the sequence CASSQRRTSGVNTNTGELFF. The nucleotide sequence is TGTGCCAGCAGCCAACGTAGGACTAGCGGAGTGAATACGAACACCGGGGAGCTGTTTTTT. The V gene is TRBV4-2 and the J gene is TRBJ2-2; 10 junctional bases match TRBD2. The CDR3 contains 20 residues, cysteine and phenylalanine counted. The kept DNA is CDR3 alone, 60 bases in frame from the first base. V loses 2 bases at its end and J loses 0 bases; junction bases beyond the gene matches: 12. The germline V gene specifies LGHNA as CDR1 and YNFKEQ as CDR2.